The clone carrying this TCR beta chain was picked up a small number of times. Antigen: not known. The CDR3 covers 14 residues. From germline, CDR1 is LNHDA and CDR2 SQIVND (reference sequence). The V and J ends lost 3 bases and 0 bases respectively, with 9 bases between them. This sample is drawn from a study of CD8 T cells in Susac syndrome. Overall study findings and caveats: CD4+ T cell repertoires in Susac syndrome exhibited no evidence of clonal expansion.

An amount of RNA that ranged from roughly 0.45 to 1 ug was reverse transcribed with random hexamers. TCRdb reanalysed the immunoSEQ multiplex PCR reads using MiXCR and keeps one entry per CDR3 protein. The sample consists of tens of thousands of distinct CDR3 sequences, 85% to 95% of them appearing once. Sequencing of TCR beta was undertaken in CD8+ and CD4+ T cells derived from blood. The sequencing sample was made of CD4+ T cells from PBMCs. The V gene is TRBV19, the J gene TRBJ2-7; D possibly corresponds to TRBD1 (6 bases). The source is a human donor with Susac syndrome. The CDR3 coding sequence is TGTGCCAGTAGTATTAGGGGGAGCTCCTACGAGCAGTACTTC. As protein: CASSIRGSSYEQYF.